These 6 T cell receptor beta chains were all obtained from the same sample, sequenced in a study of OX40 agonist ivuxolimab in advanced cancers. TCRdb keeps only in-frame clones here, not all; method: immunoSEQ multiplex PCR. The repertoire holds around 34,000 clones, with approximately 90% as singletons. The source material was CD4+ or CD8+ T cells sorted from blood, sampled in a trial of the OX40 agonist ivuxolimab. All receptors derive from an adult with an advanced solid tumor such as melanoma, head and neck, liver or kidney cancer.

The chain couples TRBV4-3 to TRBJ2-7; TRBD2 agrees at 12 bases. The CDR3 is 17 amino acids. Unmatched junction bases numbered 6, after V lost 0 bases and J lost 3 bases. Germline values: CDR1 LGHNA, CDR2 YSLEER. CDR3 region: CASSQDLAGGPGYEQYF. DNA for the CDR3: TGCGCCAGCAGCCAAGATCTAGCGGGGGGGCCGGGCTACGAGCAGTACTTC.

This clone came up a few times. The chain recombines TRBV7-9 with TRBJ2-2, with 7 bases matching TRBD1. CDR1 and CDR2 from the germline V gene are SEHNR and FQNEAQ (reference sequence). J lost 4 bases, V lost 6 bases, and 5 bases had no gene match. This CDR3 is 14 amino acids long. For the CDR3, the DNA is TGTGCCAGCAGAAACAGGGGTGGCACCGGGGAGCTGTTTTTT. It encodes CASRNRGGTGELFF.

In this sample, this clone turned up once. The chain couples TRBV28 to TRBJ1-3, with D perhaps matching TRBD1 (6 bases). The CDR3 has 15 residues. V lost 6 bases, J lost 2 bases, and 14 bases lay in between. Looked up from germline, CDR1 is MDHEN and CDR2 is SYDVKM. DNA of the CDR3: TGTGCCAGCAGGGGTGCGGGGGCGGCTGGAAACACCATATATTTT. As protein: CASRGAGAAGNTIYF.

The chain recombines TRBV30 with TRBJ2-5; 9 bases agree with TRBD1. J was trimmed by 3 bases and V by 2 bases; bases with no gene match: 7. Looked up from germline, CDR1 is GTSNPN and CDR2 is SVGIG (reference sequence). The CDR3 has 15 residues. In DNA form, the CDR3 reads TGTGCCTGGAGTTACGGGACAGGGAGGGAAGAGACCCAGTACTTC. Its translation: CAWSYGTGREETQYF.

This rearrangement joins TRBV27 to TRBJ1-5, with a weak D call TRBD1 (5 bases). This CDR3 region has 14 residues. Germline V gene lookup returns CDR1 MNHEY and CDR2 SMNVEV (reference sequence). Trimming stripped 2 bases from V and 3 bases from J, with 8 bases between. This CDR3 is CASSLGTNNQPQHF. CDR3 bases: TGTGCCAGCAGTTTAGGGACCAACAATCAGCCCCAGCATTTT.

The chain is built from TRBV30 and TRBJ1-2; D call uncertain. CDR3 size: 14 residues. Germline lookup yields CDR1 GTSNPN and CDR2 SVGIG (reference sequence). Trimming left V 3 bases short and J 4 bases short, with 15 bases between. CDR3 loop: CAWRSAVNFYGYTF. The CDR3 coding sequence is TGTGCCTGGAGGTCGGCAGTAAACTTCTATGGCTACACCTTC.